The T cell receptor (beta chain) under discussion was sequenced for a study of blood T cell repertoires in COVID-19. Participants came from roughly 23 US areas, aged roughly 18 to 95 years. Self-reported history from a screening survey and questionnaire set each donor's cohort. This CDR3 spans 13 amino acids. V was shortened by 5 bases and J by 4 bases, with 12 bases between the two germline ends. Germline CDR1 reads SGHRS; CDR2 reads YFSETQ. The authors' processing: Amplification from reference gene primers served as the basis for estimated nucleated cell counts. The table came from immunoSEQ multiplex PCR; TCRdb's copy has only in-frame clones and leaves some out. D and trimming come from the DNA, and the V and J calls and clone size come from that table. The table records around 290,000 clones, 75% to 90% of them present only once.

The V and J genes are TRBV5-1 and TRBJ1-2; TRBD1 is a possible D gene (5 bases). The specimen sequenced was PBMCs or T cells enriched from blood (not recorded which). This clonotype was sampled from a middle-aged woman who had recovered from COVID-19. The CDR3 is CASRQDTSYGYTF. For the CDR3, the DNA is TGCGCCAGCAGACAGGACACGTCCTATGGCTACACCTTC.